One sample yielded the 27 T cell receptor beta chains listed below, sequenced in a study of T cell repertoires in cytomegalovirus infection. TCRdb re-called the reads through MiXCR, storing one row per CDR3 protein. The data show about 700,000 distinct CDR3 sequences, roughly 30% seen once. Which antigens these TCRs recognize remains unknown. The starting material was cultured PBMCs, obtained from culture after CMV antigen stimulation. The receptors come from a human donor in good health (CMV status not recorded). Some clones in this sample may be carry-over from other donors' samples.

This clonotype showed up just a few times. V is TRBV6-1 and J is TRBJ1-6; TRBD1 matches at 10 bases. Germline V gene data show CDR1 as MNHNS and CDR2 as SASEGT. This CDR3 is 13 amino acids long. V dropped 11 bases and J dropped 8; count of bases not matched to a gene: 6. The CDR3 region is CAAAGTGDSPLHF. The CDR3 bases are TGTGCCGCGGCGGGGACAGGGGATTCACCCCTCCACTTT.

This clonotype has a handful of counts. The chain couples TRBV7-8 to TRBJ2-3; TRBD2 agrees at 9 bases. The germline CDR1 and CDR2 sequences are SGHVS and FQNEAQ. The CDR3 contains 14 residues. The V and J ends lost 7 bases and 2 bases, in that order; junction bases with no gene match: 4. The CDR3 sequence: CASTGTSYTDTQYF. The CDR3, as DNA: TGTGCCAGCACAGGGACTAGCTACACAGATACGCAGTATTTT.

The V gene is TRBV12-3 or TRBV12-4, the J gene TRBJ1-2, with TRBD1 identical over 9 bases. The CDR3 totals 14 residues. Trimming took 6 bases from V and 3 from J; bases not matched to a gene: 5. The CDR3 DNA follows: TGTGCCAGCAGACGGACAGGGGAGGACTATGGCTACACCTTC. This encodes CASRRTGEDYGYTF.

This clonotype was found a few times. The CDR3 nucleotides are TGTGCCAGCAGCTTAGGGAGGAGCACCGGGGAGCTGTTTTTT. It translates to CASSLGRSTGELFF. This chain uses TRBV7-2 with TRBJ2-2; maybe TRBD2 (5 bases). Germline V gene sequence: CDR1 SGHTA, CDR2 FQGNSA. Trimming took off 1 base at V and 4 bases at J, with 7 bases between the two ends. The CDR3 is 14 residues long.

The CDR3 reads CASSRTSGGVTDTQYF. CDR3 DNA sequence: TGTGCCAGCAGCCGCACTAGCGGTGGGGTCACAGATACGCAGTATTTT. The V call is TRBV6-2 or TRBV6-3, the J call TRBJ2-3; 8 bases align to TRBD2. Trimming removed 6 bases from V and 2 bases from J; junction bases left unmatched: 10. The CDR3 spans 16 residues. Looked up from germline, CDR1 is MNHEY and CDR2 is SVGEGT.

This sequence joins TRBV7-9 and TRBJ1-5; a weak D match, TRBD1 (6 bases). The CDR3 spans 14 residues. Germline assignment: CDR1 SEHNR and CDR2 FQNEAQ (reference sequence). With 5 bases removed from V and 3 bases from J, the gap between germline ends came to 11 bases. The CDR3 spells CASSLPGVNQPQHF. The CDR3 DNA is TGTGCCAGCAGCCTACCAGGGGTCAATCAGCCCCAGCATTTT. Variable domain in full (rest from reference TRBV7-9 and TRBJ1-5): DTGVSQNPRHKITKRGQNVTFRCDPISEHNRLYWYRQTLGQGPEFLTYFQNEAQLEKSRLLSDRFSAERPKGSFSTLEIQRTEQGDSAMYLCASSLPGVNQPQHFGDGTRLSIL.

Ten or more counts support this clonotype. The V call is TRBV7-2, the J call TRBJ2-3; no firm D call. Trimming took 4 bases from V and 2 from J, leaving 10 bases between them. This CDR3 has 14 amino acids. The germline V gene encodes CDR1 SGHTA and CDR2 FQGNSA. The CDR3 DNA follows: TGTGCCAGCAGCTCGAGAAGGTTCACAGATACGCAGTATTTT. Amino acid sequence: CASSSRRFTDTQYF.

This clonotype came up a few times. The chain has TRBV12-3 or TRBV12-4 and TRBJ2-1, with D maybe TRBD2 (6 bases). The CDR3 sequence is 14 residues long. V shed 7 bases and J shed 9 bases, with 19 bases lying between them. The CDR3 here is CASTSRGREAEQFF. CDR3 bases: TGTGCCAGCACTTCCCGAGGAAGGGAGGCTGAGCAGTTCTTC.

CDR3 protein: CASSPTGAREKLFF. In nucleotides, the CDR3 is TGTGCCAGCAGCCCAACCGGGGCTCGTGAAAAACTGTTTTTT. The rearrangement links TRBV7-6 to TRBJ1-4; possible D gene TRBD1, 5 bases. V lost 5 bases, J lost 7 bases, and 14 bases lay in between. The germline CDR1 and CDR2 sequences are SGHVS and FNYEAQ. The CDR3 has 14 amino acids. Supplemented by reference TRBV7-6 and TRBJ1-4, the full variable domain reads GAGVSQSPRYKVTKRGQDVALRCDPISGHVSLYWYRQALGQGPEFLTYFNYEAQQDKSGLPNDRFSAERPEGSISTLTIQRTEQRDSAMYRCASSPTGAREKLFFGSGTQLSVL.

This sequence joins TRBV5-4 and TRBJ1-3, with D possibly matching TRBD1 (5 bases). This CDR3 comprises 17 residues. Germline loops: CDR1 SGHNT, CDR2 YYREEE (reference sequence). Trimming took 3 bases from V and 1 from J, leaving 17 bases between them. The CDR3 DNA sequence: TGTGCCAGCAGCTCGACTGGGAGGGGTCGGTCTGGAAACACCATATATTTT. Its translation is CASSSTGRGRSGNTIYF.

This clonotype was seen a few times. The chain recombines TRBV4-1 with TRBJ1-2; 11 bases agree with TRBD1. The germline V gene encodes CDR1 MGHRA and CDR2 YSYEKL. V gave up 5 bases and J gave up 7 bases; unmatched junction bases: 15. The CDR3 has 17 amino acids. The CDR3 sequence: CASSTPRDRGKKSGYTF. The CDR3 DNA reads TGCGCCAGCAGCACACCGCGGGACAGGGGGAAAAAGAGTGGCTACACCTTC.

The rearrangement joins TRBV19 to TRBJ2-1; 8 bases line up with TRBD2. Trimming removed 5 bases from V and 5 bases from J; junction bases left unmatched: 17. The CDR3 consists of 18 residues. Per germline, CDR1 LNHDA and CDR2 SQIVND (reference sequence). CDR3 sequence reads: CASSASPSVTLADNEQFF. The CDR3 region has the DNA TGTGCCAGTAGTGCTTCCCCAAGTGTCACACTAGCGGACAATGAGCAGTTCTTC.

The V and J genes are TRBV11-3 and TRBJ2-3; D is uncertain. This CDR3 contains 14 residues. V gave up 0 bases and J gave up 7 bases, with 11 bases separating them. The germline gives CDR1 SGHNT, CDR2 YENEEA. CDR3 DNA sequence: TGTGCCAGCAGCTTAGATCCTAGTGATCATACGCAGTATTTT. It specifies CASSLDPSDHTQYF.

The CDR3 DNA reads TGTGCCAGCAGCCGTATAGGGGCGAGCACAGATACGCAGTATTTT. Protein product: CASSRIGASTDTQYF. This chain joins TRBV7-9 and TRBJ2-3, with D maybe TRBD1 (5 bases). Germline lookup yields CDR1 SEHNR and CDR2 FQNEAQ (reference sequence). The CDR3 spans 15 residues. The V and J ends lost 5 bases and 0 bases respectively, with 12 bases between them.

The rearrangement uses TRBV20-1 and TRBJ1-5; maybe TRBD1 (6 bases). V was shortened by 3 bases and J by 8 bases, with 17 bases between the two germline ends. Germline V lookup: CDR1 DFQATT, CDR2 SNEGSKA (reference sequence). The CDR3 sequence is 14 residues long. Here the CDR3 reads CSAREQGTLEPQHF. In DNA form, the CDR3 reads TGCAGTGCTAGGGAACAGGGAACTTTGGAGCCCCAGCATTTT.

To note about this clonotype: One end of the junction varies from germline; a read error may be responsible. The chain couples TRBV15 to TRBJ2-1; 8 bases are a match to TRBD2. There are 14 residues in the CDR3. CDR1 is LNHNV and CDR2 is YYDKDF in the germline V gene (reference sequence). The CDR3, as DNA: TGTGCCACCGGCAGAAGCGGGAGTTTGAATGAGCAGTTCTTC. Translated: CATGRSGSLNEQFF.

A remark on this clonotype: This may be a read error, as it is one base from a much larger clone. The CDR3 DNA is TGTGCCAGCAGGTCAGTGAACACTGAAGCTTTCTTT. Translated, it gives CASRSVNTEAFF. The gene calls are TRBV3-1 and TRBJ1-1, with unresolved D. Trimming cost V 6 bases and J 0 bases, with 5 bases left between them. Germline CDR1 and CDR2: LGHDT and YNNKEL (reference sequence). The length of the CDR3 is 12 residues.

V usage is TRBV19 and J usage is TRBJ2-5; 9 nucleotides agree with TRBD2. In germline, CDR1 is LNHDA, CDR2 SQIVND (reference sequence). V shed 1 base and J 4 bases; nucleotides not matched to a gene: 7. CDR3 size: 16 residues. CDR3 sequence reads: CASSIVGGRAGETQYF. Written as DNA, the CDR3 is TGTGCCAGTAGTATAGTTGGCGGGAGGGCCGGAGAGACCCAGTACTTC.

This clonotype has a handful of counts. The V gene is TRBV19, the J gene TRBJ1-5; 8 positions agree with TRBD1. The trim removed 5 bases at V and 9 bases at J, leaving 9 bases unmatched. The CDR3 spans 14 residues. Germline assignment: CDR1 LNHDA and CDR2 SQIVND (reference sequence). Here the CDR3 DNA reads TGTGCCAGTAGTGTGGGACAGGTCCTTGGGCCCCAGCATTTT. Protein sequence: CASSVGQVLGPQHF.

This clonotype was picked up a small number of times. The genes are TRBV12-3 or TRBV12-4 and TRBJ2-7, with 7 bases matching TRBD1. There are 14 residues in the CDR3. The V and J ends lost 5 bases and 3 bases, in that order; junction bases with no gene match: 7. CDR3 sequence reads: CASSPPGQHYEQYF. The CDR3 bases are TGTGCCAGCAGTCCGCCGGGACAGCACTACGAGCAGTACTTC.

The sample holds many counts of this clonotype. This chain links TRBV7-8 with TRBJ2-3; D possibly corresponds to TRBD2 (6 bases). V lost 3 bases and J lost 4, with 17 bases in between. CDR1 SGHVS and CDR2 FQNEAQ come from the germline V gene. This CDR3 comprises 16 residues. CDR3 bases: TGTGCCAGCAGCTTTGGGCCGGGAGTGAGGGCAGATACGCAGTATTTT. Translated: CASSFGPGVRADTQYF.

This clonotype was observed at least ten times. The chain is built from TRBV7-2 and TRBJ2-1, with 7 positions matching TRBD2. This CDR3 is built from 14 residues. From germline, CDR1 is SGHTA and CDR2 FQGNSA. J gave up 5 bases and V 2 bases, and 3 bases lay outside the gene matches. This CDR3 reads CASSLPSGNNEQFF. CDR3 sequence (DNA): TGTGCCAGCAGCTTACCTAGCGGCAACAATGAGCAGTTCTTC. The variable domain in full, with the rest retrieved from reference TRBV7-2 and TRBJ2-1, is GAGVSQSPSNKVTEKGKDVELRCDPISGHTALYWYRQSLGQGLEFLIYFQGNSAPDKSGLPSDRFSAERTGGSVSTLTIQRTQQEDSAVYLCASSLPSGNNEQFFGPGTRLTVL.

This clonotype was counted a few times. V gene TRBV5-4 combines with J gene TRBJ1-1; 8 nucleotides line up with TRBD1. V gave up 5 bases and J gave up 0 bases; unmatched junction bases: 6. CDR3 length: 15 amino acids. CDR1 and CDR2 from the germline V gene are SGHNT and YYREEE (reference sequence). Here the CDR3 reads CASRRQGYVNTEAFF. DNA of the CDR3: TGTGCCAGCAGAAGACAGGGGTACGTGAACACTGAAGCTTTCTTT.

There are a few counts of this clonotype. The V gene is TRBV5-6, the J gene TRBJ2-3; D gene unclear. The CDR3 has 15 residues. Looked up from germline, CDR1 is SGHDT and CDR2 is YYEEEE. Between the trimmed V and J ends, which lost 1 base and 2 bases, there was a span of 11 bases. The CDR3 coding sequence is TGTGCCAGCAGCTTGTTTCCTTCAGACACAGATACGCAGTATTTT. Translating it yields CASSLFPSDTDTQYF.

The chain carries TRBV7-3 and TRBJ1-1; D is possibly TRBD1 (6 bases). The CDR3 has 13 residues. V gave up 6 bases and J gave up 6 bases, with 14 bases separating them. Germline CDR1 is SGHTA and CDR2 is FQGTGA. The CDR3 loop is CASSQTYRAEAFF. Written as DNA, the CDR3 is TGTGCCAGCAGTCAAACCTACAGGGCTGAAGCTTTCTTT.

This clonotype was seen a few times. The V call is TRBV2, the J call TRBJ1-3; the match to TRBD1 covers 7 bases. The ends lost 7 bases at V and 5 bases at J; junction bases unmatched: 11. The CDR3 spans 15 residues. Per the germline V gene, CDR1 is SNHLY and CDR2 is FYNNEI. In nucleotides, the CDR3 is TGTGCCAGCACAAACCCCCTCAGGGGGAGAAACACCATATATTTT. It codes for CASTNPLRGRNTIYF.

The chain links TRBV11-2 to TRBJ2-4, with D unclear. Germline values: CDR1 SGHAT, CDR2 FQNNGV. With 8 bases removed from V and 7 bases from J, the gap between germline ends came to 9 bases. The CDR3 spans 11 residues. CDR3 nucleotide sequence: TGTGCCAGCTCTGATGGGAACATTCAGTACTTC. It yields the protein CASSDGNIQYF.